A selection of T cell receptor beta chains follows, all from one sample in a study of blood T cell repertoires in COVID-19. Measured with immunoSEQ multiplex PCR; TCRdb has only the in-frame clones, and not every one. The table includes 250,000 or so clones, more than 75% detected once. The sequencing input was peripheral blood. These TCRs come from a woman in her 70s with active or convalescent COVID-19. Both conserved end residues are part of each CDR3. D genes are given only for firm matches. The listing skips clone size in some rows; elsewhere it reads once, few, many or a size class.

abundance	v_gene	d_gene	j_gene	CDR3nt	CDR3aa
NA	TRBV12-3/TRBV12-4	NA	TRBJ1-1	TGTGCCAGCAATGGGAGAAGGGACACTGAAGCTTTCTTT	CASNGRRDTEAFF
NA	TRBV5-6	NA	TRBJ1-6	TGTGCCAGCAGCTCCAGGGTAGGAGTAAGGAATTCACCCCTCCACTTT	CASSSRVGVRNSPLHF
NA	TRBV19	NA	TRBJ1-1	TGTGCCAGTAGAAGACAGGACATCAAGGACACTGAAGCTTTCTTT	CASRRQDIKDTEAFF
NA	TRBV24-1	NA	TRBJ1-5	TGTGCCACCAGTTCCGAGTATAGCAATCAGCCCCAGCATTTT	CATSSEYSNQPQHF
NA	TRBV7-9	NA	TRBJ2-3	TGTGCCAGCAGCTCCACCGCCGAGCGGGTGGGGACAGATACGCAGTATTTT	CASSSTAERVGTDTQYF
once	TRBV7-2	TRBD1	TRBJ1-2	TGTGCCAGCCACCTGCCCCCAGGGGGCTCTGGCTACACCTTC	CASHLPPGGSGYTF
NA	TRBV6-2/TRBV6-3	TRBD1	TRBJ1-5	TGTGCCAGCAGTGCACAGGGGGATTCCCCTCGGCCCCAGCATTTT	CASSAQGDSPRPQHF
NA	TRBV7-6	NA	TRBJ1-5	TGTGCCAGCAGCTTGAGGGATCAGCCCCAGCATTTT	CASSLRDQPQHF
NA	TRBV7-2	NA	TRBJ1-1	TGTGCCAGCAGCTTGGAAGGGGAGAACACTGAAGCTTTCTTT	CASSLEGENTEAFF
once	TRBV9	TRBD1	TRBJ1-4	TGTGCCAGCAGCCTTACCCCGGGACAGGGTTTGGGGGAACTGTTTTTT	CASSLTPGQGLGELFF
NA	TRBV6-5	NA	TRBJ1-2	TGTGCCAGCAGTTCCCCCGGCGGGGGCGCGGGAGGCTACACCTTC	CASSSPGGGAGGYTF
NA	TRBV12-3/TRBV12-4	TRBD1	TRBJ1-4	TGTGCCAGCAGCAAGGACAGGACAGATCTGTTTTTT	CASSKDRTDLFF
NA	TRBV6-5	NA	TRBJ2-2	TGTGCCAGCATTAATCCGAACACCGGGGAGCTGTTTTTT	CASINPNTGELFF
NA	TRBV5-6	TRBD1	TRBJ1-3	TGTGCCAGCAGCTTCGTGGACAGGTCTGGAAACACCATATATTTT	CASSFVDRSGNTIYF
NA	TRBV12-3/TRBV12-4	NA	TRBJ1-2	TGTGCCAGCAGTTTCCAGGACTATGGCTACACCTTC	CASSFQDYGYTF
NA	TRBV29-1	TRBD1	TRBJ1-1	TGCAGCGTTGCCACCACGGTGGGACAGGGAATAACTGAAGCTTTCTTT	CSVATTVGQGITEAFF
NA	TRBV7-9	NA	TRBJ1-1	TGTGCCAGCAGCTGGGACACAGGGTTATCTGAAGCTTTCTTT	CASSWDTGLSEAFF
NA	TRBV5-8	NA	TRBJ1-5	TGTGCCAGCAGCCCTTTAGATAGCAATCAGCCCCAGCATTTT	CASSPLDSNQPQHF
NA	TRBV3-1/TRBV3-2	NA	TRBJ1-5	TGTGCCAGCAGCCCAAGGGGGAGGGGCAATCAGCCCCAGCATTTT	CASSPRGRGNQPQHF
few	TRBV29-1	NA	TRBJ1-2	TGCAGCGTTGAACAGGGCCTCTATGGCTACACCTTC	CSVEQGLYGYTF
NA	TRBV7-8	TRBD2	TRBJ2-5	TGTGCCAGCAGCCCGCCGGGGGGGACCCAGTACTTC	CASSPPGGTQYF
once	TRBV7-9	NA	TRBJ1-4	TGTGCCAGCAGCTTGAGCGGAGATGAAAAACTGTTTTTT	CASSLSGDEKLFF
NA	TRBV6-6	TRBD2	TRBJ2-3	TGTGCCAGCAGCCGAACTACTAGCGGACTTAGCACAGATACGCAGTATTTT	CASSRTTSGLSTDTQYF
few	TRBV7-3	TRBD1	TRBJ1-3	TGTGCCAGCAGCTCGACAGGGGGAGCTGGAAACACCATATATTTT	CASSSTGGAGNTIYF
NA	TRBV3-1/TRBV3-2	NA	TRBJ2-1	TGTGCCAGCAGCCAAGATGCGGGGACCTACAATGAGCAGTTCTTC	CASSQDAGTYNEQFF
NA	TRBV4-1	NA	TRBJ2-1	TGCGCCAGCAGCCTGGCACAGACGGATGAGCAGTTCTTC	CASSLAQTDEQFF
once	TRBV11-2	TRBD1	TRBJ1-1	TGTGCCAGCAGCTCAGGGACAGGGCTCGCTGAAGCTTTCTTT	CASSSGTGLAEAFF
NA	TRBV15	TRBD1	TRBJ1-5	TGTGCCACCAGCTCCCGGACAGGCCAGCCCCAGCATTTT	CATSSRTGQPQHF
NA	TRBV24-1	TRBD1	TRBJ1-2	TGTGCCACCAGTGCCCCTGACAGGGTGACTAAGACCTTC	CATSAPDRVTKTF
NA	TRBV19	TRBD1	TRBJ1-5	TGTGCCAGTACCGGACAGGTTTTGGGCAATCAGCCCCAGCATTTT	CASTGQVLGNQPQHF
NA	TRBV24-1	TRBD1	TRBJ2-2	TGTGCCACCAGAACTACAGGGGACACCGGGGAGCTGTTTTTT	CATRTTGDTGELFF
NA	TRBV5-6	NA	TRBJ1-6	TGTGCCAGCAGCGGACTTAGGAGCTCCTATAATTCACCCCTCCACTTT	CASSGLRSSYNSPLHF
few	TRBV6-5	TRBD1	TRBJ1-2	TGTGCCAGCAGACAGGGGGCTAACTATGGCTACACCTTC	CASRQGANYGYTF
once	TRBV14	NA	TRBJ2-5	TGTGCCAGCAGCCAGGGGGGGCCGGAGACCCAGTACTTC	CASSQGGPETQYF
few	TRBV7-2	NA	TRBJ1-2	TGTGCCAGCAGCGGCACAGGGCCGTATGGCTACACCTTC	CASSGTGPYGYTF
NA	TRBV2	NA	TRBJ2-7	TGTGCCAGCAAGTCGAACTCCCGGGAGCAGTACTTC	CASKSNSREQYF
NA	TRBV6-5	TRBD2	TRBJ2-3	TGTGCCAGCGCCCGGACTAGCGGGGCAGATACGCAGTATTTT	CASARTSGADTQYF
once	TRBV2	TRBD1	TRBJ1-1	TGTGCCAGCACTGGACAGGGGGCTTCTGAAGCTTTCTTT	CASTGQGASEAFF
NA	TRBV10-2	NA	TRBJ2-7	TGCGCCAGCAGGGGGGCAGGGGTCGCCCCGGCTTCCTACGAGCAGTACTTC	CASRGAGVAPASYEQYF
NA	TRBV6-6	NA	TRBJ1-1	TGTGCCAGCAGTACAGCTCTCAACACTGAAGCTTTCTTT	CASSTALNTEAFF
NA	TRBV11-2	TRBD1	TRBJ1-2	TGTGCCAGCAGCTCGGCGGGGGACAGGGCTGGCTACACCTTC	CASSSAGDRAGYTF
few	TRBV7-9	TRBD1	TRBJ2-1	TGTGCCAGCAGCTTGCAGGGGGCCGAGCAGTTCTTC	CASSLQGAEQFF
few	TRBV5-6	NA	TRBJ2-5	TGTGCCAGCAGCTTTGTAGGCAGGGGAATTAGTGAGACCCAGTACTTC	CASSFVGRGISETQYF
NA	TRBV5-1	NA	TRBJ2-2	TGCGCCAGCAGCTTGCAGGGGTCAATTTCGACCGGGGAGCTGTTTTTT	CASSLQGSISTGELFF
NA	TRBV19	NA	TRBJ1-2	TGTGCCAGTAGTCTCCAGGGGCAGCACTATGGCTACACCTTC	CASSLQGQHYGYTF
NA	TRBV18	TRBD1	TRBJ2-1	TGTGCCAGCTCACCCGCCCGAGGGGGCATGAACAATGAGCAGTTCTTC	CASSPARGGMNNEQFF
NA	TRBV11-2	TRBD1	TRBJ1-4	TGTGCCAGCAGCCTAGCCCCGGGACAGGGCAATGAAAAACTGTTTTTT	CASSLAPGQGNEKLFF
NA	TRBV10-3	TRBD1	TRBJ2-5	TGTGCCATCAGTGAGTCGTTTGGACAGGGAGGAGAGACCCAGTACTTC	CAISESFGQGGETQYF
once	TRBV14	NA	TRBJ1-2	TGTGCCAGCAGCTCACAGGGCTATGGCTACACCTTC	CASSSQGYGYTF
NA	TRBV27	NA	TRBJ2-7	TGTGCCAGCAGTTTTGGGGGAGGCGAGCAGTACTTC	CASSFGGGEQYF
NA	TRBV2	TRBD2	TRBJ2-5	TGTGCCAGCACCATAGCGGGGCGGGAGACCCAGTACTTC	CASTIAGRETQYF
once	TRBV3-1/TRBV3-2	NA	TRBJ2-4	TGTGCCAGCAGCCAAGCGCTTACGGGGAAAAACATTCAGTACTTC	CASSQALTGKNIQYF
NA	TRBV7-2	NA	TRBJ1-2	TGTGCCAGCAGCTTAGCGACGGCAGGGCAGGGTGGCTACACCTTC	CASSLATAGQGGYTF